These T cell receptor beta chains were read from a single sample in a study of blood T cell repertoires in COVID-19. Using immunoSEQ multiplex PCR, the repertoire was profiled, and TCRdb retains in-frame clones only, with some absent. The sample includes almost 500,000 clones, roughly nine tenths of them seen just once. The sample consisted of PBMCs or T cells enriched from blood (not recorded which). The receptors originated from a woman between 55 and 75 years old who had recovered from COVID-19. CDR3s include the opening cysteine and the closing phenylalanine or tryptophan. A D gene is named only where the DNA matches it firmly. Size tells how often a clone was seen (once, few, many) or the class of an expanded clone, and some rows leave it out.

v_gene: TRBV29-1; d_gene: .; j_gene: TRBJ2-2; abundance: .; CDR3aa: CSVRYGAEGLFF; CDR3nt: TGCAGCGTTCGATACGGGGCGGAGGGGCTGTTTTTT
v_gene: TRBV6-1; d_gene: .; j_gene: TRBJ2-6; abundance: once; CDR3aa: CASSERGTRIYSGANVLTF; CDR3nt: TGTGCCAGCAGTGAACGTGGTACCAGGATCTACTCTGGGGCCAACGTCCTGACTTTC
v_gene: TRBV5-1; d_gene: .; j_gene: TRBJ2-5; abundance: .; CDR3aa: CASSLGLGLDQETQYF; CDR3nt: TGCGCCAGCAGCTTGGGACTTGGATTAGACCAAGAGACCCAGTACTTC
v_gene: TRBV7-8; d_gene: .; j_gene: TRBJ1-3; abundance: .; CDR3aa: CASSFGGTPGNTIYF; CDR3nt: TGTGCCAGCAGCTTCGGCGGGACCCCTGGAAACACCATATATTTT
v_gene: TRBV10-2; d_gene: .; j_gene: TRBJ1-4; abundance: .; CDR3aa: CASTQPGEKLFF; CDR3nt: TGCGCCAGCACTCAACCGGGGGAAAAACTGTTTTTT
v_gene: TRBV7-9; d_gene: TRBD1; j_gene: TRBJ1-2; abundance: once; CDR3aa: CASSATDRAGGYTF; CDR3nt: TGTGCCAGCAGCGCCACGGACAGGGCAGGTGGCTACACCTTC
v_gene: TRBV27; d_gene: TRBD1; j_gene: TRBJ1-2; abundance: .; CDR3aa: CASSSLDRVAYGYTF; CDR3nt: TGTGCCAGCAGTTCCCTGGACAGGGTGGCCTATGGCTACACCTTC
v_gene: TRBV6-4; d_gene: TRBD1; j_gene: TRBJ1-2; abundance: .; CDR3aa: CASSDSDRGPISSGYTF; CDR3nt: TGTGCCAGCAGTGACTCCGACAGGGGACCCATTTCGAGCGGCTACACCTTC
v_gene: TRBV9; d_gene: .; j_gene: TRBJ1-3; abundance: .; CDR3aa: CASSVNGGSDTIYF; CDR3nt: TGTGCCAGCAGCGTAAATGGGGGCTCGGACACCATATATTTT
v_gene: TRBV5-1; d_gene: .; j_gene: TRBJ1-5; abundance: once; CDR3aa: CASSLAGVSNQPQHF; CDR3nt: TGCGCCAGCAGCTTGGCCGGGGTGAGCAATCAGCCCCAGCATTTT
v_gene: TRBV5-1; d_gene: .; j_gene: TRBJ2-2; abundance: .; CDR3aa: CASSSGGRNTGELFF; CDR3nt: TGCGCCAGCAGCTCGGGGGGCAGGAACACCGGGGAGCTGTTTTTT
v_gene: TRBV24-1; d_gene: .; j_gene: TRBJ1-2; abundance: .; CDR3aa: CATSDPGEGRGGYTF; CDR3nt: TGTGCCACCAGTGATCCCGGGGAGGGGAGAGGTGGCTACACCTTC
v_gene: TRBV3-1/TRBV3-2; d_gene: .; j_gene: TRBJ1-2; abundance: .; CDR3aa: CASSQLQDGYTF; CDR3nt: TGTGCCAGCAGCCAACTGCAGGATGGCTACACCTTC
v_gene: TRBV19; d_gene: .; j_gene: TRBJ1-4; abundance: .; CDR3aa: CASSLVGAREKLFF; CDR3nt: TGTGCCAGTAGTTTGGTTGGGGCGCGGGAAAAACTGTTTTTT
v_gene: TRBV19; d_gene: .; j_gene: TRBJ2-3; abundance: .; CDR3aa: CASSPEWGLSTDTQYF; CDR3nt: TGTGCCAGTAGTCCAGAGTGGGGGCTTAGCACAGATACGCAGTATTTT
v_gene: TRBV4-1; d_gene: TRBD2; j_gene: TRBJ2-7; abundance: once; CDR3aa: CASSQVTSGGLRQYF; CDR3nt: TGCGCCAGCAGCCAAGTTACTAGCGGGGGGCTGCGGCAGTACTTC
v_gene: TRBV10-3; d_gene: TRBD1; j_gene: TRBJ1-5; abundance: .; CDR3aa: CAISQTGDNQPQHF; CDR3nt: TGTGCCATCAGCCAGACAGGGGACAATCAGCCCCAGCATTTT
v_gene: TRBV9; d_gene: .; j_gene: TRBJ1-2; abundance: .; CDR3aa: CASSQGDSGAFYGYTF; CDR3nt: TGTGCCAGCAGCCAAGGCGATTCAGGGGCTTTCTATGGCTACACCTTC
v_gene: TRBV4-1; d_gene: .; j_gene: TRBJ1-2; abundance: .; CDR3aa: CASSQAMDSNYGYTF; CDR3nt: TGCGCCAGCAGCCAAGCGATGGACAGCAACTATGGCTACACCTTC
v_gene: TRBV6-1; d_gene: .; j_gene: TRBJ1-1; abundance: few; CDR3aa: CASSEDRATEAFF; CDR3nt: TGTGCCAGCAGTGAAGACAGGGCCACTGAAGCTTTCTTT
v_gene: TRBV5-5; d_gene: .; j_gene: TRBJ2-1; abundance: .; CDR3aa: CASSLGQSYNEQFF; CDR3nt: TGTGCCAGCAGCTTGGGACAGAGTTACAATGAGCAGTTCTTC
v_gene: TRBV4-2; d_gene: TRBD2; j_gene: TRBJ2-2; abundance: once; CDR3aa: CASSQSGTTNTGELFF; CDR3nt: TGTGCCAGCAGCCAGTCCGGGACTACGAACACCGGGGAGCTGTTTTTT
v_gene: TRBV2; d_gene: TRBD2; j_gene: TRBJ2-3; abundance: .; CDR3aa: CASTSGGTDTQYF; CDR3nt: TGTGCCAGCACCAGCGGGGGCACAGATACGCAGTATTTT
v_gene: TRBV2; d_gene: .; j_gene: TRBJ2-7; abundance: .; CDR3aa: CASVTGNYEQYF; CDR3nt: TGTGCCAGCGTAACAGGGAACTACGAGCAGTACTTC
v_gene: TRBV19; d_gene: TRBD1; j_gene: TRBJ1-5; abundance: .; CDR3aa: CASSRDSDQPQHF; CDR3nt: TGTGCCAGTAGTCGGGACAGCGATCAGCCCCAGCATTTT
v_gene: TRBV18; d_gene: TRBD1; j_gene: TRBJ1-4; abundance: .; CDR3aa: CASSPDRANEKLFF; CDR3nt: TGTGCCAGCTCACCAGACAGGGCCAATGAAAAACTGTTTTTT
v_gene: TRBV2; d_gene: TRBD1; j_gene: TRBJ1-1; abundance: few; CDR3aa: CASRGQGAITEAFF; CDR3nt: TGTGCCAGCAGGGGACAGGGGGCAATCACTGAAGCTTTCTTT
v_gene: TRBV4-1; d_gene: TRBD1; j_gene: TRBJ1-1; abundance: .; CDR3aa: CASSLNGQGNTEAFF; CDR3nt: TGCGCCAGCAGCCTTAACGGACAGGGGAACACTGAAGCTTTCTTT
v_gene: TRBV11-2; d_gene: .; j_gene: TRBJ2-3; abundance: .; CDR3aa: CASSLLQATSGTDTQYF; CDR3nt: TGTGCCAGCAGCTTACTACAGGCGACCTCTGGGACAGATACGCAGTATTTT
v_gene: TRBV11-2; d_gene: TRBD2; j_gene: TRBJ2-2; abundance: .; CDR3aa: CASRGTSDGELFF; CDR3nt: TGTGCCAGCAGGGGAACTAGCGACGGGGAGCTGTTTTTT
v_gene: TRBV6-5; d_gene: .; j_gene: TRBJ2-2; abundance: .; CDR3aa: CATSRPANTGELFF; CDR3nt: TGTGCCACCTCTAGACCCGCGAACACCGGGGAGCTGTTTTTT
v_gene: TRBV24-1; d_gene: .; j_gene: TRBJ1-2; abundance: .; CDR3aa: CATSESTGRYGYTF; CDR3nt: TGTGCCACCAGTGAGTCGACAGGCCGCTATGGCTACACCTTC
v_gene: TRBV2; d_gene: .; j_gene: TRBJ1-2; abundance: .; CDR3aa: CASRGLLVNGYTF; CDR3nt: TGTGCCAGCAGGGGCCTTTTGGTCAACGGCTACACCTTC
v_gene: TRBV28; d_gene: .; j_gene: TRBJ2-3; abundance: .; CDR3aa: CASSTYTDTQYF; CDR3nt: TGTGCCAGCAGTACCTACACAGATACGCAGTATTTT
v_gene: TRBV19; d_gene: .; j_gene: TRBJ1-2; abundance: .; CDR3aa: CASSMTVVGGYTF; CDR3nt: TGTGCCAGTAGTATGACAGTGGTTGGTGGCTACACCTTC
v_gene: TRBV5-1; d_gene: TRBD1; j_gene: TRBJ1-2; abundance: .; CDR3aa: CASSLVGTGGSNGYTF; CDR3nt: TGCGCCAGCAGCTTGGTGGGGACAGGGGGGTCCAATGGCTACACCTTC
v_gene: TRBV28; d_gene: .; j_gene: TRBJ1-1; abundance: once; CDR3aa: CATIQGSEKAFF; CDR3nt: TGTGCCACCATTCAGGGGTCAGAGAAAGCTTTCTTT
v_gene: TRBV11-2; d_gene: .; j_gene: TRBJ2-7; abundance: .; CDR3aa: CASSLEGRIYEQYF; CDR3nt: TGTGCCAGCAGCTTAGAGGGGAGGATTTACGAGCAGTACTTC
v_gene: TRBV19; d_gene: TRBD1; j_gene: TRBJ1-6; abundance: .; CDR3aa: CASKVSTGASPLHF; CDR3nt: TGTGCCAGTAAGGTCTCGACAGGGGCATCACCCCTCCACTTT
v_gene: TRBV3-1/TRBV3-2; d_gene: .; j_gene: TRBJ1-2; abundance: .; CDR3aa: CASRATFPTGPAPGYTF; CDR3nt: TGTGCCAGCAGAGCTACATTCCCGACAGGTCCGGCTCCCGGCTACACCTTC
v_gene: TRBV2; d_gene: TRBD2; j_gene: TRBJ2-3; abundance: .; CDR3aa: CASKPSGESDTQYF; CDR3nt: TGTGCCAGCAAACCTAGCGGGGAATCAGATACGCAGTATTTT
v_gene: TRBV19; d_gene: TRBD1; j_gene: TRBJ1-2; abundance: .; CDR3aa: CASKESGGNYGYTF; CDR3nt: TGTGCCAGTAAAGAATCAGGGGGTAACTATGGCTACACCTTC
v_gene: TRBV5-1; d_gene: .; j_gene: TRBJ1-1; abundance: .; CDR3aa: CASRQGGNTEAFF; CDR3nt: TGCGCCAGCAGACAGGGTGGGAACACTGAAGCTTTCTTT
v_gene: TRBV6-5; d_gene: .; j_gene: TRBJ2-7; abundance: .; CDR3aa: CASSYSQNRAGEQYF; CDR3nt: TGTGCCAGCAGTTACTCCCAAAACAGGGCTGGCGAGCAGTACTTC
v_gene: TRBV5-4; d_gene: .; j_gene: TRBJ1-3; abundance: .; CDR3aa: CASSLAAGGPSGNTIYF; CDR3nt: TGTGCCAGCAGCTTGGCCGCCGGAGGGCCCTCTGGAAACACCATATATTTT
v_gene: TRBV11-2; d_gene: .; j_gene: TRBJ1-5; abundance: .; CDR3aa: CASSLGGSAGNQPQHF; CDR3nt: TGTGCCAGCAGCTTAGGGGGCAGTGCTGGCAATCAGCCCCAGCATTTT
v_gene: TRBV5-1; d_gene: .; j_gene: TRBJ1-1; abundance: .; CDR3aa: CASSNTGFPEAFF; CDR3nt: TGCGCCAGCAGCAATACAGGGTTCCCTGAAGCTTTCTTT
v_gene: TRBV6-5; d_gene: TRBD1; j_gene: TRBJ1-1; abundance: .; CDR3aa: CASSYVQGAAFF; CDR3nt: TGTGCCAGCAGTTACGTACAGGGGGCAGCTTTCTTT
v_gene: TRBV2; d_gene: .; j_gene: TRBJ1-5; abundance: .; CDR3aa: CASAVYRNQPQHF; CDR3nt: TGTGCCAGCGCCGTCTACCGCAATCAGCCCCAGCATTTT
v_gene: TRBV4-1; d_gene: .; j_gene: TRBJ1-1; abundance: .; CDR3aa: CASSQDPRWQGTTEAFF; CDR3nt: TGCGCCAGCAGCCAAGATCCCCGATGGCAGGGGACCACTGAAGCTTTCTTT
v_gene: TRBV11-3; d_gene: .; j_gene: TRBJ2-5; abundance: .; CDR3aa: CASSLSGKETQYF; CDR3nt: TGTGCCAGCAGCTTATCTGGCAAAGAGACCCAGTACTTC
v_gene: TRBV7-2; d_gene: .; j_gene: TRBJ2-2; abundance: .; CDR3aa: CASSGGAPTGELFF; CDR3nt: TGTGCCAGCAGCGGGGGGGCCCCCACCGGGGAGCTGTTTTTT
v_gene: TRBV5-1; d_gene: TRBD1; j_gene: TRBJ2-1; abundance: .; CDR3aa: CASSFGTGDNEQFF; CDR3nt: TGCGCCAGCAGCTTCGGGACAGGGGACAATGAGCAGTTCTTC
v_gene: TRBV14; d_gene: TRBD1; j_gene: TRBJ2-2; abundance: .; CDR3aa: CASSRLGQFGELFF; CDR3nt: TGTGCCAGCAGCCGTCTGGGACAGTTTGGGGAGCTGTTTTTT